The 20 T cell receptor beta chains listed next were all sequenced from one sample in a study of T cell changes during pregnancy in multiple sclerosis. Some clones are missing from TCRdb's copy, which holds only in-frame ones; the method was immunoSEQ multiplex PCR. This sample has 40,000 to 60,000 clones, with around 92% found just once. This specimen was CD4+ T cells from peripheral blood mononuclear cells, taken in the third trimester of pregnancy. These receptors all stem from a female donor with multiple sclerosis, enrolled in a pregnancy study.

The genes are TRBV30 and TRBJ2-5; 8 bases fit TRBD1. Germline V gene lookup returns CDR1 GTSNPN and CDR2 SVGIG (reference sequence). Trimming cost V 4 bases and J 4 bases; bases outside gene matches: 14. CDR3 length: 16 amino acids. The CDR3 coding sequence is TGTGCCTGGACCAGGGGGCGCGATACTATCGGAGAGACCCAGTACTTC. Its translation: CAWTRGRDTIGETQYF.

CDR3 DNA: TGTGCCAGCAGCGTAGCTTTGGGGGAGGGGCAGCCCCAGCATTTT. It is translated as CASSVALGEGQPQHF. The J gene is TRBJ1-5, the V gene TRBV9, with D maybe TRBD1 (5 bases). V shed 0 bases and J shed 7 bases, with 14 bases lying between them. The CDR3 totals 15 residues. The germline V gene has CDR1 SGDLS and CDR2 YYNGEE. Supplemented by reference TRBV9 and TRBJ1-5, the full variable domain reads DSGVTQTPKHLITATGQRVTLRCSPRSGDLSVYWYQQSLDQGLQFLIQYYNGEERAKGNILERFSAQQFPDLHSELNLSSLELGDSALYFCASSVALGEGQPQHFGDGTRLSIL.

This clone was seen only once. The chain combines TRBV6-6 with TRBJ2-2; D might be TRBD2 (6 bases). This CDR3 contains 14 residues. Germline V gene sequence: CDR1 MNHNY, CDR2 SVGAGI (reference sequence). V shed 8 bases and J shed 1 base, with 11 bases lying between them. DNA for the CDR3: TGTGCCAGCCGAGGGACTCAGAACACCGGGGAGCTGTTTTTT. This encodes CASRGTQNTGELFF.

The chain is built from TRBV15 and TRBJ2-1; maybe TRBD1 (6 bases). The germline V and J ends were trimmed by 0 bases and 7 bases, with 19 bases remaining between them. Germline CDR1 and CDR2: LNHNV and YYDKDF (reference sequence). The length of the CDR3 is 17 residues. CDR3: CATSRESAAVTGNEQFF. The CDR3 nucleotides read TGTGCCACCAGCAGAGAATCTGCGGCGGTAACAGGGAATGAGCAGTTCTTC.

V gene TRBV7-3 combines with J gene TRBJ1-1; 7 positions match TRBD1. CDR1 is SGHTA and CDR2 is FQGTGA in the germline V gene. There are 14 residues in the CDR3. The V and J ends lost 3 bases and 2 bases, in that order; junction bases with no gene match: 3. The CDR3 region is CASSFRGPNTEAFF. As DNA, the CDR3 is TGTGCCAGCAGCTTTAGGGGGCCCAACACTGAAGCTTTCTTT.

The chain joins TRBV6-6 to TRBJ1-1; the D is unclear. The CDR3 is 14 residues long. V was pared by 5 bases and J by 5 bases, with 15 bases between. In germline, CDR1 is MNHNY, CDR2 SVGAGI (reference sequence). This CDR3 is CASSGPGARTEAFF. DNA of the CDR3: TGTGCCAGCAGTGGCCCAGGCGCTCGAACTGAAGCTTTCTTT.

The V call is TRBV7-2, the J call TRBJ1-5; 10 positions agree with TRBD1. V trimming: 5 bases; J trimming: 7 bases; junction bases outside the gene matches: 8. Germline V gives CDR1 SGHTA, CDR2 FQGNSA. The CDR3 totals 15 residues. CDR3 sequence: CASSLTGGEGQPQHF. The CDR3 coding sequence is TGTGCCAGCAGCCTGACAGGGGGCGAAGGGCAGCCCCAGCATTTT.

The chain links TRBV27 to TRBJ1-2; the match to TRBD1 covers 10 bases. CDR3 length: 15 amino acids. Germline V gene lookup returns CDR1 MNHEY and CDR2 SMNVEV (reference sequence). With 4 bases clipped from V and 4 bases from J, the junction kept 6 bases outside the gene matches. The DNA of the CDR3 is TGTGCCAGCAGTTCCCCCGGGACAGGGGTCTATGGCTACACCTTC. Translated, it gives CASSSPGTGVYGYTF.

The chain carries TRBV6-6 and TRBJ2-7; possibly TRBD2 for D (7 bases). Trimming took 6 bases from V and 6 from J, leaving 18 bases between them. Germline V gene data show CDR1 as MNHNY and CDR2 as SVGAGI (reference sequence). The CDR3 contains 14 residues. CDR3 residues: CASSWGRGAGEQYF. CDR3 DNA sequence: TGTGCCAGCAGCTGGGGGAGGGGGGCCGGCGAGCAGTACTTC.

V and J are TRBV5-4 and TRBJ1-1, with D maybe TRBD1 (6 bases). CDR1 SGHNT and CDR2 YYREEE come from the germline V gene (reference sequence). Deletions cut 0 bases from V and 5 bases from J, with 14 bases between. This CDR3 comprises 15 residues. CDR3 DNA sequence: TGTGCCAGCAGCTTGGGTTTACAGGGTTGGACTGAAGCTTTCTTT. Translating gives CASSLGLQGWTEAFF.

V is TRBV13 and J is TRBJ1-2, with a possible D match to TRBD1 (5 bases). CDR3 length: 12 residues. Germline V gene data show CDR1 as PRHDT and CDR2 as FYEKMQ (reference sequence). Trimming stripped 3 bases from V and 4 bases from J, with 6 bases between. The CDR3 DNA sequence: TGTGCCAGCAGCTTCGGGGGCTATGGCTACACCTTC. It is translated as CASSFGGYGYTF.

The genes are TRBV28 and TRBJ1-2, with a weak D call TRBD1 (6 bases). V dropped 5 bases and J dropped 4 bases, with 20 bases sitting between them. CDR1 and CDR2 (germline): MDHEN, SYDVKM. This CDR3 has 16 amino acids. Here the CDR3 reads CASSQHGGGASYGYTF. The CDR3 DNA reads TGTGCCAGCAGTCAACATGGGGGGGGCGCAAGCTATGGCTACACCTTC.

The chain combines TRBV9 with TRBJ2-2; the match to TRBD2 covers 11 bases. Germline V CDR1 and CDR2: SGDLS, YYNGEE. This CDR3 region has 15 residues. Trimming took 9 bases from V and 4 from J; bases not matched to a gene: 8. The CDR3 DNA reads as TGTGCCACCGAGGCCGGGACTAGCGGCACCGGGGAGCTGTTTTTT. Translation gives CATEAGTSGTGELFF.

This chain links TRBV19 with TRBJ1-2; tentative D call: TRBD1 (6 bases). The CDR3 is made up of 15 amino acids. V lost 1 base and J 4 bases, leaving 13 bases between the germline ends. Germline V gene lookup returns CDR1 LNHDA and CDR2 SQIVND (reference sequence). The CDR3 DNA sequence: TGTGCCAGTAGTATAGGGCCAGGGGCGAGCTATGGCTACACCTTC. This translates into CASSIGPGASYGYTF.

The gene calls are TRBV7-3 and TRBJ2-5; D perhaps matches TRBD2 (6 bases). The V end was cut by 5 bases, the J end by 1 base, with 8 bases between. The CDR3 runs 13 residues. Germline V gene data show CDR1 as SGHTA and CDR2 as FQGTGA. This CDR3 reads CASSRGVQETQYF. Here the CDR3 DNA reads TGTGCCAGCAGCCGCGGGGTCCAAGAGACCCAGTACTTC.

The gene calls are TRBV9 and TRBJ1-2; 7 positions match TRBD1. Per germline, CDR1 SGDLS and CDR2 YYNGEE. This CDR3 has 14 amino acids. The trim removed 0 bases at V and 8 bases at J, leaving 7 bases unmatched. CDR3 nucleotide sequence: TGTGCCAGCAGCGTAGCGGCGACAGGGCACGGCTACACCTTC. Amino acids: CASSVAATGHGYTF. The full variable domain, completed using reference TRBV9 and TRBJ1-2, is DSGVTQTPKHLITATGQRVTLRCSPRSGDLSVYWYQQSLDQGLQFLIQYYNGEERAKGNILERFSAQQFPDLHSELNLSSLELGDSALYFCASSVAATGHGYTFGSGTRLTVV.

The chain is built from TRBV5-4 and TRBJ1-1, with a tentative D call TRBD1 (5 bases). CDR1 and CDR2 from the germline V gene are SGHNT and YYREEE (reference sequence). The CDR3 consists of 16 residues. V was trimmed by 4 bases and J by 2 bases, leaving 18 bases between them. Here the CDR3 DNA reads TGTGCCAGCAGCGTAATACGCCGGACATCAAACACTGAAGCTTTCTTT. Translation: CASSVIRRTSNTEAFF.

The chain uses TRBV7-2 and TRBJ2-5; 15 bases map to TRBD2. Unmatched junction bases numbered 6, after V lost 5 bases and J lost 5 bases. This CDR3 is built from 16 residues. CDR1 SGHTA and CDR2 FQGNSA come from the germline V gene. The CDR3 coding sequence is TGTGCCAGCAGCGTCGGACTAGCGGGGGGGTGGGAGACCCAGTACTTC. It translates to CASSVGLAGGWETQYF.

The V and J genes are TRBV6-1 and TRBJ1-1; tentative D call: TRBD1 (5 bases). The CDR3 consists of 11 residues. Germline V gene data show CDR1 as MNHNS and CDR2 as SASEGT. Trimming removed 7 bases at V and 7 bases at J, with 10 bases between. The CDR3 DNA reads TGTGCCAGCACCCGAACAGGTGAAGCTTTCTTT. It yields the protein CASTRTGEAFF.

This chain joins TRBV14 and TRBJ1-2; 8 positions match TRBD1. V trimming: 0 bases; J trimming: 8 bases; junction bases outside the gene matches: 8. This CDR3 is 15 amino acids long. Per germline, CDR1 SGHDN and CDR2 FVKESK. The CDR3 reads CASSQDLGTGEGYTF. For the CDR3, the DNA is TGTGCCAGCAGCCAAGATCTTGGGACAGGAGAAGGCTACACCTTC. Supplemented by reference TRBV14 and TRBJ1-2, the full variable domain reads EAGVTQFPSHSVIEKGQTVTLRCDPISGHDNLYWYRRVMGKEIKFLLHFVKESKQDESGMPNNRFLAERTGGTYSTLKVQPAELEDSGVYFCASSQDLGTGEGYTFGSGTRLTVV.